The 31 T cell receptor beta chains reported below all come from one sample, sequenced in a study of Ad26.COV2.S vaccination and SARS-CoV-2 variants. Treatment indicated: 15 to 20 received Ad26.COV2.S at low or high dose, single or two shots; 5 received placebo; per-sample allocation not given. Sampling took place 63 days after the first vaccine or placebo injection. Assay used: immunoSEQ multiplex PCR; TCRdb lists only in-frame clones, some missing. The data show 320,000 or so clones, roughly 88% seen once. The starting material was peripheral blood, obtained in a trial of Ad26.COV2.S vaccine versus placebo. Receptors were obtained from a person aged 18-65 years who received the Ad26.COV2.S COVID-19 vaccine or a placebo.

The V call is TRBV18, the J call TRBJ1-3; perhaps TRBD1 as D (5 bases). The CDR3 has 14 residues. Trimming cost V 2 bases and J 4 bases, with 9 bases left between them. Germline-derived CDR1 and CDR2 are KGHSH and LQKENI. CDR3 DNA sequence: TGTGCCAGCTCACCAGGGACTGCAGGAAACACCATATATTTT. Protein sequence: CASSPGTAGNTIYF.

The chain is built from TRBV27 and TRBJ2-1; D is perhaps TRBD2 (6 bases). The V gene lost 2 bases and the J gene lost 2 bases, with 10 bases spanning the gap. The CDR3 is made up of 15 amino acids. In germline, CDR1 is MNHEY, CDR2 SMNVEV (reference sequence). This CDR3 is CASSLVGGAYNEQFF. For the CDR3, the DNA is TGTGCCAGCAGTTTAGTTGGCGGGGCCTACAATGAGCAGTTCTTC.

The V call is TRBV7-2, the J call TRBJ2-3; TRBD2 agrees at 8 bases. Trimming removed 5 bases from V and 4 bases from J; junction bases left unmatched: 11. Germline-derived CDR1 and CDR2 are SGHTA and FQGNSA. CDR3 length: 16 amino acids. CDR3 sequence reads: CASSPVRSGGADTQYF. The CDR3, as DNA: TGTGCCAGCAGCCCCGTGAGGTCGGGAGGGGCAGATACGCAGTATTTT.

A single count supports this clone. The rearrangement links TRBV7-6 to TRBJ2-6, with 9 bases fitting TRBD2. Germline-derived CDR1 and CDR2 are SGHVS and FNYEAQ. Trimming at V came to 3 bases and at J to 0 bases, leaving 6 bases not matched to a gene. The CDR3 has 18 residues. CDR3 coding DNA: TGTGCCAGCAGCTTGTCTCCGCGGGAGGGCTCTGGGGCCAACGTCCTGACTTTC. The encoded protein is CASSLSPREGSGANVLTF. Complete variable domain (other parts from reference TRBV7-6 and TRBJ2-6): GAGVSQSPRYKVTKRGQDVALRCDPISGHVSLYWYRQALGQGPEFLTYFNYEAQQDKSGLPNDRFSAERPEGSISTLTIQRTEQRDSAMYRCASSLSPREGSGANVLTFGAGSRLTVL.

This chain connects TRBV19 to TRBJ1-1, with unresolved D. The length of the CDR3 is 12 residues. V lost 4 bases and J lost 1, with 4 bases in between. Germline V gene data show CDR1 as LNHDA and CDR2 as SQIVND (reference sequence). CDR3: CASSKTNTEAFF. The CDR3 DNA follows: TGTGCCAGTAGTAAAACGAACACTGAAGCTTTCTTT.

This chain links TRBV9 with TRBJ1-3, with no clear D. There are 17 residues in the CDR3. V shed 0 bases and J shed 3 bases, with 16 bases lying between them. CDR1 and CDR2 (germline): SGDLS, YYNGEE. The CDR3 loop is CASSVAGGEEGGNTIYF. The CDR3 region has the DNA TGTGCCAGCAGCGTAGCGGGAGGAGAAGAAGGTGGAAACACCATATATTTT.

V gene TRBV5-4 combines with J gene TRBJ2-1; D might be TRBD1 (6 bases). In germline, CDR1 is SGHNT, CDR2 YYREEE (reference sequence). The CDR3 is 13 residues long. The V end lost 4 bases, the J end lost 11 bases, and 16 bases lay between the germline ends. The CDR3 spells CASSIPITGKQFF. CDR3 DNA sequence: TGTGCCAGCAGCATACCCATAACAGGGAAGCAGTTCTTC.

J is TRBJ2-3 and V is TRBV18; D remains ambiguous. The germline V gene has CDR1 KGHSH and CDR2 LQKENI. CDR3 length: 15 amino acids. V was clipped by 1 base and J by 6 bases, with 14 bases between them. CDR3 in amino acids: CASSPQGYMVDTQYF. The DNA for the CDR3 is TGTGCCAGCTCACCACAGGGTTACATGGTCGATACGCAGTATTTT. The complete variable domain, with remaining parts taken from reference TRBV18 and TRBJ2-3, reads NAGVMQNPRHLVRRRGQEARLRCSPMKGHSHVYWYRQLPEEGLKFMVYLQKENIIDESGMPKERFSAEFPKEGPSILRIQQVVRGDSAAYFCASSPQGYMVDTQYFGPGTRLTVL.

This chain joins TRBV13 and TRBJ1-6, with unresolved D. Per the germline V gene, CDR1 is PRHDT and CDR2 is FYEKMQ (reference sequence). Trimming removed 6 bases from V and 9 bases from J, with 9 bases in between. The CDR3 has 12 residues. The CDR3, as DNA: TGTGCCAGCAGGTCCCCGGGTTCACCCCTCCACTTT. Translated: CASRSPGSPLHF.

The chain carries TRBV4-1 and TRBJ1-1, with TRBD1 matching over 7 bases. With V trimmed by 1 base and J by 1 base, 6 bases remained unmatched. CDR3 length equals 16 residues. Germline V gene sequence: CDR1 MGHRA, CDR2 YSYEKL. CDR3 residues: CASSQVERTGNTEAFF. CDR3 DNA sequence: TGCGCCAGCAGCCAAGTGGAGAGGACAGGGAACACTGAAGCTTTCTTT.

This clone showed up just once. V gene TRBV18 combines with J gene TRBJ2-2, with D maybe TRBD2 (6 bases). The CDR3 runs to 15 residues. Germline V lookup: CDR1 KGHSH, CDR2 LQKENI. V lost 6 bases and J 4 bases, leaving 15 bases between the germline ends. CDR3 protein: CASSGDFLSTGELFF. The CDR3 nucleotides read TGTGCCAGCTCCGGGGACTTCTTAAGCACCGGGGAGCTGTTTTTT.

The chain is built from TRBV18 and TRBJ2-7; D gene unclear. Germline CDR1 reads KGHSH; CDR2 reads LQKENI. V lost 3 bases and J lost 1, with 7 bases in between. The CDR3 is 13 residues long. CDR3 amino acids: CASSPVGSYEQYF. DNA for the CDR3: TGTGCCAGCTCACCTGTCGGGTCCTACGAGCAGTACTTC. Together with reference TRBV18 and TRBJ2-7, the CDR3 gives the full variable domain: NAGVMQNPRHLVRRRGQEARLRCSPMKGHSHVYWYRQLPEEGLKFMVYLQKENIIDESGMPKERFSAEFPKEGPSILRIQQVVRGDSAAYFCASSPVGSYEQYFGPGTRLTVT.

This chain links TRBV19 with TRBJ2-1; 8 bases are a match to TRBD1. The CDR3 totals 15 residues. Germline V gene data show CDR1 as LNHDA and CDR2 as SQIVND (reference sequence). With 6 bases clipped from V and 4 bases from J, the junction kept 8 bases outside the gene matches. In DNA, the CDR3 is TGTGCCAGTAGAACCTGGGGACAGGCGTACAATGAGCAGTTCTTC. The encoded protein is CASRTWGQAYNEQFF. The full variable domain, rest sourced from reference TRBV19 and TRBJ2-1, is DGGITQSPKYLFRKEGQNVTLSCEQNLNHDAMYWYRQDPGQGLRLIYYSQIVNDFQKGDIAEGYSVSREKKESFPLTVTSAQKNPTAFYLCASRTWGQAYNEQFFGPGTRLTVL.

CDR3 sequence reads: CASSILKGTGGNQPQHF. Here the CDR3 DNA reads TGTGCCAGTAGTATACTGAAAGGGACAGGGGGCAATCAGCCCCAGCATTTT. The V call is TRBV19, the J call TRBJ1-5, with 10 bases lining up with TRBD1. J lost 2 bases, V lost 2 bases, and 6 bases had no gene match. The CDR3 is 17 residues long. Germline V lookup: CDR1 LNHDA, CDR2 SQIVND (reference sequence).

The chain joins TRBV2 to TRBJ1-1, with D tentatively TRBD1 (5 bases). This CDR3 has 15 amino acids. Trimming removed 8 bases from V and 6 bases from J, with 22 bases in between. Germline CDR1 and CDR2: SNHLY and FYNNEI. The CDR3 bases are TGTGCCAGCCGGGTGCTTGGGACGGGAGTCGCTGAAGCTTTCTTT. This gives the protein CASRVLGTGVAEAFF.

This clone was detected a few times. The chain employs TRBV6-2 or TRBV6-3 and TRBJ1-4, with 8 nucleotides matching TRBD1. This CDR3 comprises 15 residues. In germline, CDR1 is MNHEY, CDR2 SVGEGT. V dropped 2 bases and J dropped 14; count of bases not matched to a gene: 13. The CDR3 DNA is TGTGCCAGCAGTTACGGGGACAGGCGCCTCTCGTCGCTGTTTTTT. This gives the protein CASSYGDRRLSSLFF.

The CDR3: CASSFRARYEQYV. The DNA for the CDR3 is TGTGCCAGCAGCTTTCGGGCTCGCTACGAGCAGTACGTC. This chain connects TRBV7-3 to TRBJ2-7; D uncertain. In germline, CDR1 is SGHTA, CDR2 FQGTGA. The CDR3 runs to 13 residues. Trimming took 3 bases from V and 3 from J, leaving 9 bases between them.

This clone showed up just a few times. The chain's CDR3 is CASGRQPQHF. CDR3 nucleotides: TGTGCCAGTGGAAGGCAGCCCCAGCATTTT. V is TRBV19 and J is TRBJ1-5; D is uncertain. This CDR3 has 10 residues. Germline-derived CDR1 and CDR2 are LNHDA and SQIVND (reference sequence). V was cut by 8 bases and J by 7 bases, with 6 bases left in between.

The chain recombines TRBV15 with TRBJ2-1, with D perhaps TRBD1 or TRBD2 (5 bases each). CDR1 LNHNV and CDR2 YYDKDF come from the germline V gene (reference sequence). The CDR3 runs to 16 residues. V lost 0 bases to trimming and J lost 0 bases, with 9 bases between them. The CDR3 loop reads CATSRDWGSSYNEQFF. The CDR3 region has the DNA TGTGCCACCAGCAGAGATTGGGGGTCCTCCTACAATGAGCAGTTCTTC. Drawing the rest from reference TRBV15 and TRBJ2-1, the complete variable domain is DAMVIQNPRYQVTQFGKPVTLSCSQTLNHNVMYWYQQKSSQAPKLLFHYYDKDFNNEADTPDNFQSRRPNTSFCFLDIRSPGLGDTAMYLCATSRDWGSSYNEQFFGPGTRLTVL.

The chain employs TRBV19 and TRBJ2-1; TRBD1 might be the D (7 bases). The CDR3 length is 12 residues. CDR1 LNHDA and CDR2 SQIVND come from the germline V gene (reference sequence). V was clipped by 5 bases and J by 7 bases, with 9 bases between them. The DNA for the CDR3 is TGTGCCAGTAGTCCAGGGGGGAATGAGCAGTTCTTC. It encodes CASSPGGNEQFF.

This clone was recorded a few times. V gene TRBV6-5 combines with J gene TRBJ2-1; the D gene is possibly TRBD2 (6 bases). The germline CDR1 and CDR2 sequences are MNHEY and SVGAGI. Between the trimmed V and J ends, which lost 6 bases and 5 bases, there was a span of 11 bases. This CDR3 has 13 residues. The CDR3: CASRKAGHNEQFF. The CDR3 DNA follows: TGTGCCAGCAGAAAAGCGGGCCACAATGAGCAGTTCTTC.

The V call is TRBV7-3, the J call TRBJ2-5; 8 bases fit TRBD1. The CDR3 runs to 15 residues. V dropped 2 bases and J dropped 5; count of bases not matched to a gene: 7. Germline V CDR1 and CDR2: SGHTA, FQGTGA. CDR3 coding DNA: TGTGCCAGCAGCTTAGCGGGCACAGGGGGTGAGACCCAGTACTTC. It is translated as CASSLAGTGGETQYF.

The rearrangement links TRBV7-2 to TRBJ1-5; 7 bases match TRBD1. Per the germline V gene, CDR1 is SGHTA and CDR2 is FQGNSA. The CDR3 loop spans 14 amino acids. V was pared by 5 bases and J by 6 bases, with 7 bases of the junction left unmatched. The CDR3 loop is CASSLETGPQPQHF. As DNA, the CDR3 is TGTGCCAGCAGCCTCGAGACAGGGCCTCAGCCCCAGCATTTT.

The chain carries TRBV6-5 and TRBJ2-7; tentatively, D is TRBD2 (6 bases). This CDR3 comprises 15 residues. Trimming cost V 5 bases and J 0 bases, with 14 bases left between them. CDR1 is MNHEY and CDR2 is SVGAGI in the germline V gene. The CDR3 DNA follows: TGTGCCAGCAGTCCCGGGACTGAGAGCTCCTACGAGCAGTACTTC. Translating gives CASSPGTESSYEQYF.

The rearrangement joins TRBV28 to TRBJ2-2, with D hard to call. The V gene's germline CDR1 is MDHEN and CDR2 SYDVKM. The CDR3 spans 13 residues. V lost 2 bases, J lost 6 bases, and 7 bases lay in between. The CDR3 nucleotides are TGTGCCAGCAGTTTAGTCCAGGCCGGGGAGCTGTTTTTT. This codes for CASSLVQAGELFF.

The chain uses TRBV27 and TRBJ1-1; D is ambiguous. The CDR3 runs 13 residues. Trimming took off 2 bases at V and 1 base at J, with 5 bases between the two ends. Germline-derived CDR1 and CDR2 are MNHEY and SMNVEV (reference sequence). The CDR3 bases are TGTGCCAGCAGTTTAGAGGGGAACACTGAAGCTTTCTTT. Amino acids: CASSLEGNTEAFF.

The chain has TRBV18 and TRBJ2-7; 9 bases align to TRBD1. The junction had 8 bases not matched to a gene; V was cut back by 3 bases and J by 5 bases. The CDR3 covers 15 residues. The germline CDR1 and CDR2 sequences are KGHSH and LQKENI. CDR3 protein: CASSPRGTGIHEQYF. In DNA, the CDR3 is TGTGCCAGCTCACCGAGAGGGACAGGGATACACGAGCAGTACTTC.

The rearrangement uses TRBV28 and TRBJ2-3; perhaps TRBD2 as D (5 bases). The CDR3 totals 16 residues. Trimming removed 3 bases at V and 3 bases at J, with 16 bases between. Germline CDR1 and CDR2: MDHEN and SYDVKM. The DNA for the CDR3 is TGTGCCAGCAGTTTTGTGGTAACGACTACGACAGATACGCAGTATTTT. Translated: CASSFVVTTTTDTQYF.

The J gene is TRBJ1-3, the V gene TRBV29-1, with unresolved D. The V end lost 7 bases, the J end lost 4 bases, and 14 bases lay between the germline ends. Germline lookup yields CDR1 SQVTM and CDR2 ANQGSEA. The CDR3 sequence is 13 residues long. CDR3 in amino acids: CSAAQDVGNTIYF. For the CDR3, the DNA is TGCAGCGCTGCTCAGGACGTCGGAAACACCATATATTTT.

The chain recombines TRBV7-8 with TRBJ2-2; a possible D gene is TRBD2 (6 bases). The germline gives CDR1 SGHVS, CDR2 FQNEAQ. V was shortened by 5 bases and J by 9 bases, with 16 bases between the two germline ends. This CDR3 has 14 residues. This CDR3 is CASSRGASGRELFF. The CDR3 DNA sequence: TGTGCCAGCAGCCGCGGGGCCTCCGGAAGGGAGCTGTTTTTT.

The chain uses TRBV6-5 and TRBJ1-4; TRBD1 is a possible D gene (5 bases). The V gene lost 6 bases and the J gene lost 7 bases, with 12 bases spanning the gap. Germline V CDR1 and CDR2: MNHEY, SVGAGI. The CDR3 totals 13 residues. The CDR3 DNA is TGTGCCAGCAGACCCGACAGAGGTGAAAAACTGTTTTTT. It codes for CASRPDRGEKLFF.